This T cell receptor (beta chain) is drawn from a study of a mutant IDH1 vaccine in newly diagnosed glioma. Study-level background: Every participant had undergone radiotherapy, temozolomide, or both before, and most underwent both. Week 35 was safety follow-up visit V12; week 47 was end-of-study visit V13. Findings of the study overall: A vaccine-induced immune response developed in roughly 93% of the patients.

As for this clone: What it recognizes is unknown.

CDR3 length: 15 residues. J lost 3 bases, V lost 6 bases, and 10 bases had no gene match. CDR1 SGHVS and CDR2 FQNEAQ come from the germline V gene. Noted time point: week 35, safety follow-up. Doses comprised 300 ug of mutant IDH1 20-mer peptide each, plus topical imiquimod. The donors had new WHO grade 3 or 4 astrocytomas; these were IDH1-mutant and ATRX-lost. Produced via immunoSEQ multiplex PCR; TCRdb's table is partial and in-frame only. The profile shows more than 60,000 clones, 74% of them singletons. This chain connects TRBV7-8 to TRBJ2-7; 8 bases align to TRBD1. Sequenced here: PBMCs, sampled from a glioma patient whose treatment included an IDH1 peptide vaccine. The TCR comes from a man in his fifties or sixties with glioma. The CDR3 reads CASSSALGQGYEQYF. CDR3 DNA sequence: TGTGCCAGCAGTTCCGCCTTAGGACAGGGCTACGAGCAGTACTTC.